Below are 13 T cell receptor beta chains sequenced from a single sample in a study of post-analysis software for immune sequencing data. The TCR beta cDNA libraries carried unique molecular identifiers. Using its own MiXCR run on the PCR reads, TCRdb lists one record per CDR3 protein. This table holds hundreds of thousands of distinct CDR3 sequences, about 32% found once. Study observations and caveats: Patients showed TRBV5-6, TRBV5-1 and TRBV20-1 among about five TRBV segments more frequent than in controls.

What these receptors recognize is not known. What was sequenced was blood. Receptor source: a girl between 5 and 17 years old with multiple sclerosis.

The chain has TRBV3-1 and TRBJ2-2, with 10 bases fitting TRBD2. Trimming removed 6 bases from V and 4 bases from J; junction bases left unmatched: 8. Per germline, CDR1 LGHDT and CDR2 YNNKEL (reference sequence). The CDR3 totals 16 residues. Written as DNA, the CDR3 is TGTGCCAGCAGGGACTCCGGGACTAGCGTCACCGGGGAGCTGTTTTTT. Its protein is CASRDSGTSVTGELFF.

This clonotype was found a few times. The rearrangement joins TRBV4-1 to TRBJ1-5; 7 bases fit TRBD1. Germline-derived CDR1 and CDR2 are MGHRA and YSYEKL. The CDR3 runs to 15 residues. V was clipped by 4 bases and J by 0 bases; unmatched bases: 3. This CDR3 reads CASSPRDSSNQPQHF. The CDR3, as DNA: TGCGCCAGCAGCCCTAGGGACAGTAGCAATCAGCCCCAGCATTTT.

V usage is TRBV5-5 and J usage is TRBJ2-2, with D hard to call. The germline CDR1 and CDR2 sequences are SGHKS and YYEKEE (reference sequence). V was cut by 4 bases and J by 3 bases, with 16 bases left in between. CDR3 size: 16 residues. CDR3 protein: CASSPSVGFDTGELFF. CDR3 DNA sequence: TGTGCCAGCAGCCCGAGTGTAGGGTTTGACACCGGGGAGCTGTTTTTT.

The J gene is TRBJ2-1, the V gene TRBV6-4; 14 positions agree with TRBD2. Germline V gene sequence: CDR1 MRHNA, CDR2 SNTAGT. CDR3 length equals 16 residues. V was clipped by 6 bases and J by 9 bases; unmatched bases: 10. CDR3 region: CASSRGTSGSLVEQFF. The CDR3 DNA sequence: TGTGCCAGCAGCCGCGGGACTAGCGGGAGTTTGGTTGAGCAGTTCTTC.

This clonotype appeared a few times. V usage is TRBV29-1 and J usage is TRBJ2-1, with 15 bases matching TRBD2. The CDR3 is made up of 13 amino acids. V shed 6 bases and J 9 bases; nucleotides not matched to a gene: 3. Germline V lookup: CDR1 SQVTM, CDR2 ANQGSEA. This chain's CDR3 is CSVEGLAGGEQFF. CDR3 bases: TGCAGCGTGGAGGGACTAGCGGGAGGTGAGCAGTTCTTC.

As DNA, the CDR3 is TGTGTCATCACCCAGGGCTTTACGGGCAATGAGCAGTTCTTC. Residues: CVITQGFTGNEQFF. This chain links TRBV28 with TRBJ2-1; D perhaps matches TRBD1 (5 bases). The CDR3 runs 14 residues. Germline CDR1 reads MDHEN; CDR2 reads SYDVKM.

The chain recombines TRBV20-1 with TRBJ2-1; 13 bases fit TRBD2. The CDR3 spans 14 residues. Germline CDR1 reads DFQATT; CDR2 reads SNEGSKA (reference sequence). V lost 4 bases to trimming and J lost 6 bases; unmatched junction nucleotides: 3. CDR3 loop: CSAIRTSGSNEQFF. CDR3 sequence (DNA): TGCAGTGCTATAAGGACTAGCGGGAGCAATGAGCAGTTCTTC.

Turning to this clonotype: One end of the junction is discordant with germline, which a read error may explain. The CDR3 DNA is TGCGGTGCTAGGCGCAGGAAGGGCGAGACCCAGTACTTC. It is translated as CGARRRKGETQYF. This chain joins TRBV20-1 and TRBJ2-5; D is uncertain. Germline V lookup: CDR1 DFQATT, CDR2 SNEGSKA (reference sequence). The CDR3 covers 13 residues.

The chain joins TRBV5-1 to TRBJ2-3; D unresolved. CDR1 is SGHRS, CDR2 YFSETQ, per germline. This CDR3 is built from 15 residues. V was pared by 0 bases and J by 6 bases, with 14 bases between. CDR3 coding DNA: TGCGCCAGCAGCTTGGACATCACAGTGAGGGATACGCAGTATTTT. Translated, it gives CASSLDITVRDTQYF.

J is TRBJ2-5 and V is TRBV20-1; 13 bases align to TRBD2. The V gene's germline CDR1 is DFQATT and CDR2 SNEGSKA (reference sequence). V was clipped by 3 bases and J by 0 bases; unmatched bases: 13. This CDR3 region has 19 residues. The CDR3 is CSASSGLAGAKRYQETQYF. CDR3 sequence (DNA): TGCAGTGCTAGCTCTGGACTAGCGGGAGCTAAGAGGTACCAAGAGACCCAGTACTTC.

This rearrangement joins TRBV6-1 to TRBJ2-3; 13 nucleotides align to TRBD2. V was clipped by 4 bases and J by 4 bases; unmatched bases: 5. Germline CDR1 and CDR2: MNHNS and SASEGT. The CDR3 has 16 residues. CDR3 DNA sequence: TGTGCCAGCAGTGCTACTAGCGGGGGGGAGGCAGATACGCAGTATTTT. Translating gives CASSATSGGEADTQYF.

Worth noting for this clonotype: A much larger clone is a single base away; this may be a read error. Written as DNA, the CDR3 is TGCGCCAGCAGCCCTTTACAGGGTGACTACAATGAGCAGTTCTTC. Protein sequence: CASSPLQGDYNEQFF. This chain links TRBV5-1 with TRBJ2-1, with a tentative D call TRBD1 (6 bases). Germline V lookup: CDR1 SGHRS, CDR2 YFSETQ. The V end lost 4 bases, the J end lost 3 bases, and 14 bases lay between the germline ends. CDR3 length: 15 residues. Filled out from reference TRBV5-1 and TRBJ2-1, the complete variable domain reads KAGVTQTPRYLIKTRGQQVTLSCSPISGHRSVSWYQQTPGQGLQFLFEYFSETQRNKGNFPGRFSGRQFSNSRSEMNVSTLELGDSALYLCASSPLQGDYNEQFFGPGTRLTVL.

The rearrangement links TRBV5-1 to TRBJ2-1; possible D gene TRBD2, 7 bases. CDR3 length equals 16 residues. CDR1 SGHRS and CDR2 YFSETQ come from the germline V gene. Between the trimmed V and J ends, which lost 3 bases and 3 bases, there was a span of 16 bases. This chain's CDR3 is CASSWGGARIYNEQFF. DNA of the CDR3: TGCGCCAGCAGCTGGGGGGGGGCACGTATCTACAATGAGCAGTTCTTC.